The present TCR beta chain was sequenced within a study of blood T cell repertoires in COVID-19 (dated by TCRdb to 2019 to 2021). For context, the study as a whole: Samples covering the acute and convalescent phases of COVID-19 were provided by collaborators in the United States, Italy and Spain. The material from the prospective study consisted of cDNA or gDNA derived from T cells, B-cell-depleted T cells, or PBMCs. Subjects who had been exposed to COVID-19, were actively infected with it, or had recovered from it provided the deeply sampled blood TCRbeta repertoires that made up the dataset. The repertoires were released in a freely available public database meant as a resource for research on the immune response to SARS-CoV-2. The samples were drawn from two sources: the first 160 participants of the ongoing ImmuneRACE study, and 1,254 subjects contributed by 6 global collaborators. A de-identified subject ID, COVID-19 status, age in years and sex were almost always included in the sample metadata. Where available, HLA class I and class II types were taken from metadata supplied by the sample provider and were not determined by assay-based typing. Study-level results and caveats: The quantity of clinical and demographic metadata differed by source and by participant and was supplied without curation.

One collaborating source in Seattle enrolled patients while the patients were actively infected and followed the patients over time throughout the course of disease. Whole blood was collected in K2EDTA tubes by collaborating institutions according to the institutions' own protocols. Collaborator samples were shipped for TCRbeta analysis as frozen whole blood, isolated PBMCs, or DNA extracted from either sample type. CDR3 length: 19 amino acids, cysteine to phenylalanine. The only DNA kept is the CDR3, 57 bases in frame from the first base. According to the germline V gene, CDR1 reads SGHRS and CDR2 reads YFSETQ. V was cut back by 0 bases and J by 0 bases, leaving a gap of 21 bases between them. TCRbeta CDR3 regions were amplified from genomic DNA using the immunoSEQ Assay, a bias-controlled multiplex PCR. Concerning the study's data processing: Within the assay, amplification of reference gene primers was used to estimate how many nucleated cells each sample contained. Sequence reads were collapsed and filtered to measure the absolute abundance of every unique TCRbeta CDR3 rearrangement. For each sample, productive Simpson clonality was calculated as the square root of Simpson's diversity index over productive rearrangements. TCRdb provides this immuneACCESS table in a form limited to in-frame rearrangements. Some clones are lacking; in checked studies, under half of them reflect an unresolved V gene, and why the rest are absent is not known. The V and J calls and the clone size are those of that table, but D and trimming were determined from the DNA. The sample data list 200,000 to 250,000 clones, and approximately 85% of these were observed just once. The ten largest clones take up around 2.5% of the sample.

Of note for this clone: Its antigen is still unknown. No per-base quality is available; no much larger clone lies one base away.

This chain is built from TRBV5-1 and TRBJ1-1; 5 matching bases give a weak D call of TRBD1. This receptor was obtained from an older woman with COVID-19, enrolled during active disease. The sequenced sample was peripheral blood. Here the CDR3 is given as CASSLGGPDSLLLNTEAFF. The bases read TGCGCCAGCAGCTTGGGGGGCCCCGACTCGTTACTTTTGAACACTGAAGCTTTCTTT. Reference TRBV5-1 and TRBJ1-1 proteins supply the regions before and after the CDR3; the full variable domain is: KAGVTQTPRYLIKTRGQQVTLSCSPISGHRSVSWYQQTPGQGLQFLFEYFSETQRNKGNFPGRFSGRQFSNSRSEMNVSTLELGDSALYLCASSLGGPDSLLLNTEAFFGQGTRLTVV.